This T cell receptor (beta chain) stems from a study of T cell changes during pregnancy in multiple sclerosis. This clone came up once. Using immunoSEQ multiplex PCR, the repertoire was profiled, and TCRdb retains in-frame clones only, with some absent. Of fewer than 50,000 clones in the sample, 90% to 95% are singletons; the top ten hold about 4.1%. This sequence originates from a female donor with multiple sclerosis, enrolled in a pregnancy study. Sequenced here: CD8+ T cells from peripheral blood mononuclear cells, sampled in the first trimester of pregnancy.

The CDR3 spells CASSPSGQGNTDTQYF. CDR3 nucleotide sequence: TGTGCCAGCTCACCATCGGGACAGGGGAACACAGATACGCAGTATTTT. J is TRBJ2-3 and V is TRBV18, with 10 bases that match TRBD1. This CDR3 contains 16 residues. Germline loops: CDR1 KGHSH, CDR2 LQKENI. The ends lost 2 bases at V and 2 bases at J; junction bases unmatched: 4. The full variable domain, its missing parts supplied by reference TRBV18 and TRBJ2-3, is NAGVMQNPRHLVRRRGQEARLRCSPMKGHSHVYWYRQLPEEGLKFMVYLQKENIIDESGMPKERFSAEFPKEGPSILRIQQVVRGDSAAYFCASSPSGQGNTDTQYFGPGTRLTVL.